One T cell receptor (beta chain) is described in this entry. Its antigen is currently unknown. The data are from a study of coeliac disease. Study details: Each coeliac patient was active, refractory type I, or diet-controlled.

The V gene lost 3 bases and the J gene lost 3 bases, with 11 bases spanning the gap. Germline V gene lookup returns CDR1 LNHDA and CDR2 SQIVND (reference sequence). This CDR3 is 14 amino acids long. Only in-frame clones appear in the TCRdb table, and some are missing; sequencing was by immunoSEQ multiplex PCR. The data hold about 3,300 clones, with 64% observed a single time. Study-level findings and limits: Cross-contamination between intraepithelial and lamina propria cells was possible.

The sequenced sample consisted of intraepithelial lymphocytes from the gut. The sequence derives from a woman aged 40 to 55. The chain is built from TRBV19 and TRBJ1-2; D unclear. The CDR3 region is CASSIGFQDYGYTF. The CDR3 DNA is TGTGCCAGTAGTATTGGGTTCCAGGACTATGGCTACACCTTC.